This entry features one T cell receptor (beta chain) sequence. Seattle patient enrollment occurred during active infection, with longitudinal follow-up thereafter. Per the authors' pipeline: Amplification with reference gene primers provided the estimates of nucleated cell counts. The table came from immunoSEQ multiplex PCR; TCRdb's copy has only in-frame clones and leaves some out. The DNA was the basis for D and trimming; V, J and clone size are from that table. The sample includes about 350,000 clones, approximately 89% of them seen just once. There are 15 residues in the CDR3. The J segment lost 0 bases and the V segment lost 6 bases, leaving 7 bases of the junction unmatched. Germline CDR1 LNHDA, CDR2 SQIVND (reference sequence). This record belongs to a study of blood T cell repertoires in COVID-19. Whole-study context: There were acute and convalescent COVID-19 samples, and they came from the United States, Italy and Spain. Sample material is recorded as cDNA or gDNA derived from T cells, B-cell-depleted T cells, or PBMCs.

The receptor was isolated from a woman aged 60-70 years with COVID-19, enrolled during active disease. The sequencing sample was made of peripheral blood. The rearrangement joins TRBV19 to TRBJ1-1; 7 nucleotides line up with TRBD1. In DNA, the CDR3 is TGTGCCAGTAGAACAGTACAGGGGCTGAACACTGAAGCTTTCTTT. Protein product: CASRTVQGLNTEAFF.